This paragraph covers one TCR beta chain sequence. Its matching antigen is unknown. Naive CD8 isolation took CD45RO-negative cells positively selected for CCR7 and excluded terminally differentiated effector memory CD45RA+ cells. Adult Caucasians living in Nashville, Tennessee made up all of the donors. The record originates from a study of shared clonotypes between healthy human individuals. Study observations and caveats: It was the non-shared clonotypes that had lower generation probabilities than clonotypes shared by all four donors.

The CDR3 has 14 residues. The V end was cut by 6 bases, the J end by 3 bases, with 15 bases between. Germline V gives CDR1 MNHEY, CDR2 SVGAGI. The data were produced by immunoSEQ multiplex PCR, yet TCRdb's version contains in-frame clones alone and is incomplete. The repertoire holds about 2.1 million clones, with approximately 94% as singletons. The sample was naive CD8+ T cells from PBMCs. The chain uses TRBV6-5 and TRBJ2-7; possibly TRBD2 for D (6 bases). The clonotype comes from a man aged 18 to 29 in good health. Some clones in this sample may be carry-over from other donors' samples. Here the CDR3 reads CASRPNRRDYEQYF. CDR3 bases: TGTGCCAGCAGACCTAACAGGAGGGACTACGAGCAGTACTTC.